In this sample, the clone carrying this T cell receptor (beta chain) turned up once. The data stem from a study of shared clonotypes between healthy human individuals. Only in-frame clones appear in the TCRdb table, and some are missing; sequencing was by immunoSEQ multiplex PCR. Of approximately 320,000 clones listed, about 74% are singletons. V was pared by 2 bases and J by 0 bases, with 10 bases between. Germline V gene lookup returns CDR1 SNHLY and CDR2 FYNNEI. The CDR3 has 15 residues. This sequence was found in a man younger than 40 in good health. The sequenced sample was memory CD4+ T cells sorted from blood. The subset denotes: CD45RA-negative fraction. This chain links TRBV2 with TRBJ1-1; D gene uncertain. The CDR3 coding sequence is TGTGCCAGCAGTGAAAGGGAAGCGATGAACACTGAAGCTTTCTTT. Amino acids: CASSEREAMNTEAFF.